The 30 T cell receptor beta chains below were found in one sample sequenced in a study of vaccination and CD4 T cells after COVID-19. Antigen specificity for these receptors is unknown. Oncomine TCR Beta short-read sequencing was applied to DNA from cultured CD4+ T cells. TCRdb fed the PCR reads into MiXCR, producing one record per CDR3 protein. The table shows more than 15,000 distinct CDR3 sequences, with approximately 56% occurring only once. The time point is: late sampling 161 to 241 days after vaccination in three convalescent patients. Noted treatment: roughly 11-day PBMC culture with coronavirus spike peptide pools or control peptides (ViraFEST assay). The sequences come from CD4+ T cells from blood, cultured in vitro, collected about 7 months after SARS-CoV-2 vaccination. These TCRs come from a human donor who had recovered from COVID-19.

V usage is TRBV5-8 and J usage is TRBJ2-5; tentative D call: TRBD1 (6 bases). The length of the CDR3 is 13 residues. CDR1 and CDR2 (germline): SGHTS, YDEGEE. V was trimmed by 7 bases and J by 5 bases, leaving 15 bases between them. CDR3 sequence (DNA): TGTGCCAGCCAAGTTGGGGGCTGGGAGACCCAGTACTTC. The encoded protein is CASQVGGWETQYF.

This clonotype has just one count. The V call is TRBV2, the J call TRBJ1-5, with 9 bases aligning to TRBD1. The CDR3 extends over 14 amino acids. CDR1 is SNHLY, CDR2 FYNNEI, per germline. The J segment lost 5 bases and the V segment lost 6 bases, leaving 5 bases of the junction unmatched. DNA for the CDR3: TGTGCCAGCAGGGCCTGGACAGGGGATCAGCCCCAGCATTTT. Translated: CASRAWTGDQPQHF. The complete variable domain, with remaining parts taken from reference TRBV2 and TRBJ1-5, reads EPEVTQTPSHQVTQMGQEVILRCVPISNHLYFYWYRQILGQKVEFLVSFYNNEISEKSEIFDDQFSVERPDGSNFTLKIRSTKLEDSAMYFCASRAWTGDQPQHFGDGTRLSIL.

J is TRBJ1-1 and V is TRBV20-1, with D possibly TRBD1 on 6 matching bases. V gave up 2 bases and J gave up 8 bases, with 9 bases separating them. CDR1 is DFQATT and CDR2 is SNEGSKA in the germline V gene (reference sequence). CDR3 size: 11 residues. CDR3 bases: TGCAGTGCTAGATCAACAGGGGAAGCTTTCTTT. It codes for CSARSTGEAFF.

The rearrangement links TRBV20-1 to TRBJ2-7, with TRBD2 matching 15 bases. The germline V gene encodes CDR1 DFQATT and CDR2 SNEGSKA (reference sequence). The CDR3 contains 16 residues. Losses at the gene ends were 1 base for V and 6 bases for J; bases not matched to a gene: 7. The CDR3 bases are TGCAGTGCTAGAGCGGGGACTAGCGGGGGGTATAGCGAGCAGTACTTC. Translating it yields CSARAGTSGGYSEQYF.

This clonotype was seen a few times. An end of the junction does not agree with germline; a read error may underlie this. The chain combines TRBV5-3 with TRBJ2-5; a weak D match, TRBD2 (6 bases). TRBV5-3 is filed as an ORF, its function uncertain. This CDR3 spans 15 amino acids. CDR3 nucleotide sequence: TGTGCCAGCAGCTCGGGGGTGGCGGGGCCTGGGGCCCAGTACTTC. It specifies CASSSGVAGPGAQYF.

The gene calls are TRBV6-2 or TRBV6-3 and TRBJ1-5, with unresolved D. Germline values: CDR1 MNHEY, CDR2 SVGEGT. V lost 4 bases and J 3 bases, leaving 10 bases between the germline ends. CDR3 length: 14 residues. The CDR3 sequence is CASSSRAPNQPQHF. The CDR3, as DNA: TGTGCCAGCAGTTCCCGGGCCCCCAATCAGCCCCAGCATTTT.

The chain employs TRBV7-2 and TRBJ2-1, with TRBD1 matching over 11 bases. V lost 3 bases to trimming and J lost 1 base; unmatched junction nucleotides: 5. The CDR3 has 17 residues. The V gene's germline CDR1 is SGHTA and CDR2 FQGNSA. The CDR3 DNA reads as TGTGCCAGCAGCTTCAGGACAGGGGGCAGGTCCTACAATGAGCAGTTCTTC. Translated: CASSFRTGGRSYNEQFF.

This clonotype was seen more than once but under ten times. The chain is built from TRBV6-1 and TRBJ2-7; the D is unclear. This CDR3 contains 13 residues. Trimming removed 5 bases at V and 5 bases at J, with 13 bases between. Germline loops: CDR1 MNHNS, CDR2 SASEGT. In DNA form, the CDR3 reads TGTGCCAGCAGTCCGGATAGGTGGCACGAGCAGTACTTC. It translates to CASSPDRWHEQYF.

CDR3 sequence reads: CSARVHDSRDRNTEAFF. The CDR3 nucleotides are TGCAGTGCTAGAGTCCACGACTCAAGAGACAGGAACACTGAAGCTTTCTTT. The chain recombines TRBV20-1 with TRBJ1-1; tentative D call: TRBD1 (5 bases). CDR3 length: 17 amino acids. The V end lost 1 base, the J end lost 1 base, and 19 bases lay between the germline ends. Per germline, CDR1 DFQATT and CDR2 SNEGSKA (reference sequence).

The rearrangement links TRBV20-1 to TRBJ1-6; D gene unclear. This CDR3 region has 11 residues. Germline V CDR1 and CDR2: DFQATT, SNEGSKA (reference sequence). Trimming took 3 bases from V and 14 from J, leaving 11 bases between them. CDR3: CSASLEWSLHF. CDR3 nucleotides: TGCAGTGCTAGTCTTGAATGGTCCCTCCACTTT.

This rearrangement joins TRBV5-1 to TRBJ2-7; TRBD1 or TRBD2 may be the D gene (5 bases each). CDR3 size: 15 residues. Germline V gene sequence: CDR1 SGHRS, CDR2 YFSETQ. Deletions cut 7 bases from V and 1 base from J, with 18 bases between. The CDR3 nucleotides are TGCGCCAGCTGCCCGGTGACAGAGGGGTCCTACGAGCAGTACTTC. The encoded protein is CASCPVTEGSYEQYF.

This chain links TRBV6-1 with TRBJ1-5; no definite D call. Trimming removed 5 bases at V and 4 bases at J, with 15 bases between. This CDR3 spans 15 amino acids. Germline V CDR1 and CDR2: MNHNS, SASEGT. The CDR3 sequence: CASSRGFGGNQPQHF. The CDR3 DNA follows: TGTGCCAGCAGTCGGGGTTTTGGCGGAAATCAGCCCCAGCATTTT.

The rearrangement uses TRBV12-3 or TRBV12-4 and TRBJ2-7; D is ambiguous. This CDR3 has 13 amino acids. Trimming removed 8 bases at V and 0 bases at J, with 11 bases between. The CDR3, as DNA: TGTGCCAGCGGAAGGCGGAGCTCCTACGAGCAGTACTTC. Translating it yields CASGRRSSYEQYF.

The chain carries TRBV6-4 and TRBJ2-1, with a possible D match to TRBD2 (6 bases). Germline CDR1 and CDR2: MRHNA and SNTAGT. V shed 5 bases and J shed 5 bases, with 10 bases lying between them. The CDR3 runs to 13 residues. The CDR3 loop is CASSRDLHNEQFF. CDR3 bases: TGTGCCAGCAGTCGGGACTTACACAATGAGCAGTTCTTC.

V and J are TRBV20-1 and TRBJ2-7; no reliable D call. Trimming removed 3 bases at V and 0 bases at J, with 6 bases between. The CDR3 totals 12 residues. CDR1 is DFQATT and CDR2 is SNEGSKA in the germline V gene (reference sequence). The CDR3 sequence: CSASSPSYEQYF. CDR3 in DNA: TGCAGTGCTAGCAGCCCCTCCTACGAGCAGTACTTC.

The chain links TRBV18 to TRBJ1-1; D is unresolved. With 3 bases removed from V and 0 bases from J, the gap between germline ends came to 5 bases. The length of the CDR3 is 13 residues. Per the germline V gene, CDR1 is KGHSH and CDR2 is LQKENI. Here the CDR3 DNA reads TGTGCCAGCTCACCTGACATGAACACTGAAGCTTTCTTT. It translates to CASSPDMNTEAFF.

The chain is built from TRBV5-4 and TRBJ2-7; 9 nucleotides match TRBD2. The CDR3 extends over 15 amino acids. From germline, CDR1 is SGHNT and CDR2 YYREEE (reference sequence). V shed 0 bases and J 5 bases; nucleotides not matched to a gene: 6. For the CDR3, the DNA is TGTGCCAGCAGCTTGGTAGCGGGAGCGCCGGACGAGCAGTACTTC. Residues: CASSLVAGAPDEQYF. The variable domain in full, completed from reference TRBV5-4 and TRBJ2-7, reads ETGVTQSPTHLIKTRGQQVTLRCSSQSGHNTVSWYQQALGQGPQFIFQYYREEENGRGNFPPRFSGLQFPNYSSELNVNALELDDSALYLCASSLVAGAPDEQYFGPGTRLTVT.

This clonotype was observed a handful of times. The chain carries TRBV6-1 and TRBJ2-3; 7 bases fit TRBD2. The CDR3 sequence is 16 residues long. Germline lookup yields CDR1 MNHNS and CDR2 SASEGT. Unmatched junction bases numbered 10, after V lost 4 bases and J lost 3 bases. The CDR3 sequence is CASSGRMGGWTDTQYF. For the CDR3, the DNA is TGTGCCAGCAGTGGGCGGATGGGGGGGTGGACAGATACGCAGTATTTT.

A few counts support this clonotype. CDR3 nucleotides: TGTGCCAGCAGCTTAGTGTTTTCACCCCTCCACTTT. Its translation: CASSLVFSPLHF. This rearrangement joins TRBV7-2 to TRBJ1-6, with D unresolved. The germline V gene has CDR1 SGHTA and CDR2 FQGNSA. V was shortened by 1 base and J by 9 bases, with 4 bases between the two germline ends. This CDR3 contains 12 residues.

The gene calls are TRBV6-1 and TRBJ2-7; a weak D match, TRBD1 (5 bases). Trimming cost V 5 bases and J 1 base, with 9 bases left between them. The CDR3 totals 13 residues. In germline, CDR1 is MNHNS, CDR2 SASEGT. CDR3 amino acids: CASSKTASYEQYF. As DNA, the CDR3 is TGTGCCAGCAGTAAGACAGCTTCCTACGAGCAGTACTTC.

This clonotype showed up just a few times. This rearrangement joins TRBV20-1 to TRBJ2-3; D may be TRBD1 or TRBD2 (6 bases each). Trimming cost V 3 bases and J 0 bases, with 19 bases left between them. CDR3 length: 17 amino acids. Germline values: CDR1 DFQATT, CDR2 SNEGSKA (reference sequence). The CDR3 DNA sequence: TGCAGTGCTAGGAGGGGGGCGAGGTGGAGTAGCACAGATACGCAGTATTTT. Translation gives CSARRGARWSSTDTQYF.

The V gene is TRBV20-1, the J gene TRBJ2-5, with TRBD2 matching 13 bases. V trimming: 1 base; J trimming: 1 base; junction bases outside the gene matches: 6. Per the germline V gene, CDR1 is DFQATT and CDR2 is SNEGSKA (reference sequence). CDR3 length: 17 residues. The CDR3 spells CSARGGLAGAPQETQYF. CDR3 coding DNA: TGCAGTGCTAGAGGTGGACTAGCGGGAGCACCCCAAGAGACCCAGTACTTC.

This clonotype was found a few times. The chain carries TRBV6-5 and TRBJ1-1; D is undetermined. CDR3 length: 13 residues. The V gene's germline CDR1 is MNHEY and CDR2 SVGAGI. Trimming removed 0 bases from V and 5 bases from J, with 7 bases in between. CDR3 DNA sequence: TGTGCCAGCAGTTACTCGAAACAAACTGAAGCTTTCTTT. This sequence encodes CASSYSKQTEAFF.

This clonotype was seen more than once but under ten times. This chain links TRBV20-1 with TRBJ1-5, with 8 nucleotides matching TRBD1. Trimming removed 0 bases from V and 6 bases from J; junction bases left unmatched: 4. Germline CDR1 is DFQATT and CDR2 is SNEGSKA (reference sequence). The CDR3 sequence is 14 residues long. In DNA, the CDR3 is TGCAGTGCTAGAGATCACAGGGGGAGTCAGCCCCAGCATTTT. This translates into CSARDHRGSQPQHF.

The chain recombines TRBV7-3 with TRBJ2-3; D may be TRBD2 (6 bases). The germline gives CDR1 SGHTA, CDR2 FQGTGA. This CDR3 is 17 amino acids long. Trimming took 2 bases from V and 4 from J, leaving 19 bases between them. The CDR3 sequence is CASSLRGTRSGADTQYF. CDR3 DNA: TGTGCCAGCAGCTTACGAGGGACTCGGTCGGGCGCAGATACGCAGTATTTT. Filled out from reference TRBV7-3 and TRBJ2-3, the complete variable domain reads GAGVSQTPSNKVTEKGKYVELRCDPISGHTALYWYRQSLGQGPEFLIYFQGTGAADDSGLPNDRFFAVRPEGSVSTLKIQRTERGDSAVYLCASSLRGTRSGADTQYFGPGTRLTVL.

The CDR3 sequence: CASSYLGAILEDYGYTF. The CDR3 DNA sequence: TGTGCCAGCAGTTACCTAGGGGCGATCCTCGAGGACTATGGCTACACCTTC. The chain has TRBV6-2 or TRBV6-3 and TRBJ1-2, with D possibly matching TRBD1 (5 bases). The CDR3 spans 17 residues. V lost 2 bases and J 3 bases, leaving 19 bases between the germline ends. Germline assignment: CDR1 MNHEY and CDR2 SVGEGT.

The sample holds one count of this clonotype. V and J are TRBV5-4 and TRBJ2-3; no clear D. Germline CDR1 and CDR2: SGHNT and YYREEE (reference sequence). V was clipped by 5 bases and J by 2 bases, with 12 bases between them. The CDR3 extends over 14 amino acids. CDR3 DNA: TGTGCCAGCAGTCACGCTGGTGTCACAGATACGCAGTATTTT. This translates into CASSHAGVTDTQYF.

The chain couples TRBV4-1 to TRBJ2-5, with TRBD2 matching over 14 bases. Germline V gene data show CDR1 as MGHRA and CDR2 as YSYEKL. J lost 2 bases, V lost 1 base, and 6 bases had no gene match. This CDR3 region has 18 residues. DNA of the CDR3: TGCGCCAGCAGCCAAGGACTAGCGGGGGGGCTTGGACAAGAGACCCAGTACTTC. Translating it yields CASSQGLAGGLGQETQYF.

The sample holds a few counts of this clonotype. The CDR3 protein is CSAKGPLTDTQYF. In nucleotides, the CDR3 is TGCAGTGCTAAAGGGCCGCTCACAGATACGCAGTATTTT. The chain links TRBV20-1 to TRBJ2-3; D unclear. The CDR3 is 13 amino acids. The germline gives CDR1 DFQATT, CDR2 SNEGSKA (reference sequence). Trimming cost V 4 bases and J 2 bases, with 10 bases left between them.

CDR3 protein: CASRPSTSYNEQFF. DNA for the CDR3: TGTGCCAGCAGACCATCGACTAGTTACAATGAGCAGTTCTTC. This chain uses TRBV28 with TRBJ2-1; weak D call: TRBD2 (6 bases). Trimming removed 6 bases from V and 4 bases from J, with 13 bases in between. This CDR3 has 14 residues. Germline values: CDR1 MDHEN, CDR2 SYDVKM.